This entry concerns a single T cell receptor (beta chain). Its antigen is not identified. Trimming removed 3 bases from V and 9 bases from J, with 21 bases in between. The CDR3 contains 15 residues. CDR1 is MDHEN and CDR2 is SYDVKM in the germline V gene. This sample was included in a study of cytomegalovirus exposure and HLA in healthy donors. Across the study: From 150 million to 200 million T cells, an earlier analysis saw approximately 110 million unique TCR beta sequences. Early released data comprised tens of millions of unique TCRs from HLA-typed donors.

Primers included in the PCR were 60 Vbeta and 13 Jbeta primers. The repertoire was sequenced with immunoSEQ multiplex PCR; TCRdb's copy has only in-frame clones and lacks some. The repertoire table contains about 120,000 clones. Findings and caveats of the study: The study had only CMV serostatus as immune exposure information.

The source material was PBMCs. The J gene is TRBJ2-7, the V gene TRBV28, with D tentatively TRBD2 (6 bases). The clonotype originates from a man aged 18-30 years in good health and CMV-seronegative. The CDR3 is CASSFEEGPRRGQYF. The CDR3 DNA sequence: TGTGCCAGCAGTTTTGAGGAGGGGCCCCGTCGCGGGCAGTACTTC.